This T cell receptor beta chain was identified during a study of blood T cells in healthy people across ages. CDR1 and CDR2 from the germline V gene are DFQATT and SNEGSKA (reference sequence). CDR3 size: 14 residues. The V gene lost 4 bases and the J gene lost 7 bases, with 14 bases spanning the gap. Alongside a J-beta primer mix, a sample-barcoded 5' primer served in a second PCR lasting about 7 to 12 cycles. TCRdb reprocessed the 5' RACE reads via MiXCR and lists one record per CDR3 protein. Of approximately 850,000 distinct CDR3 sequences in the sample, over 45% were seen once. The TCR sequence derives from a man younger than 45 in good health. The sample taken for sequencing was blood. The chain is built from TRBV20-1 and TRBJ1-6; D uncertain. DNA of the CDR3: TGCAGTGCTATCGTGGGTGTGGGGAATTCACCCCTCCACTTT. This sequence encodes CSAIVGVGNSPLHF.